This T cell receptor beta chain was documented in a study of radiation and T cells in renal cell carcinoma. On this clone itself: The target antigen is unknown.

Using immunoSEQ multiplex PCR, the repertoire was profiled, and TCRdb retains in-frame clones only, with some absent. The profile shows 22,000 or so clones, around 49% of them singletons. This CDR3 is 16 amino acids long. Germline CDR1 is SGHNT and CDR2 is YYREEE (reference sequence). V lost 4 bases, J lost 1 base, and 9 bases stayed unmatched. The treatment: 15 Gy SBRT to primary tumor, nephrectomy 4 weeks later. General study findings and limits: Intratumoral heterogeneity was not captured in these roughly 1 g regions. Baseline intratumoral clonotype presence is unknown without pretreatment biopsies.

This sequence was found in a woman aged 45-65 years with renal cell carcinoma. The V gene is TRBV5-4, the J gene TRBJ1-2, with 8 nucleotides matching TRBD1. Source: tumor tissue, taken from a patient whose treatment included radiotherapy and nephrectomy. The CDR3 reads CASSPGQGLFNYGYTF. CDR3 DNA sequence: TGTGCCAGCAGCCCCGGACAGGGTCTGTTTAACTATGGCTACACCTTC.